These T cell receptor beta chains were read from a single sample in a study of blood T cell repertoires in COVID-19. This table comes from immunoSEQ multiplex PCR, and its TCRdb copy is limited to in-frame clones, with some not included. The table shows roughly 200,000 clones, with roughly 85% occurring only once. The sample consisted of PBMCs or T cells enriched from blood (not recorded which). The origin of the receptors is a man aged 35 to 55 who had recovered from COVID-19. The CDR3 runs from the conserved cysteine through the conserved F or W. Fields, in order: J gene, D gene, V gene, clone size, CDR3 DNA, CDR3 protein. D genes are given only for firm matches. Size values are once, few and many counts, or a class for expanded clones, and some rows have none.

J: TRBJ2-3; D: TRBD2; V: TRBV2; size: .; DNA: TGTGCCAGCCCTAGCGGGACAGATACGCAGTATTTT; CDR3: CASPSGTDTQYF
J: TRBJ2-2; D: TRBD1; V: TRBV19; size: once; DNA: TGTGCCAGTAGTACCGGGACAGGGCCGAACACCGGGGAGCTGTTTTTT; CDR3: CASSTGTGPNTGELFF
J: TRBJ2-1; D: TRBD2; V: TRBV2; size: .; DNA: TGTGCCAGCAGTGTACGTCCCGGGACTAGCGGGAGATTGGAGGGGTCCTACAATGAGCAGTTCTTC; CDR3: CASSVRPGTSGRLEGSYNEQFF
J: TRBJ2-1; D: .; V: TRBV19; size: .; DNA: TGTGCCAGTAGTATAGGGACAGCCTCCTACAATGAGCAGTTCTTC; CDR3: CASSIGTASYNEQFF
J: TRBJ2-5; D: TRBD1; V: TRBV25-1; size: .; DNA: TGTGCCAGCAGGGACAGGGTTAACCAAGAGACCCAGTACTTC; CDR3: CASRDRVNQETQYF
J: TRBJ2-2; D: TRBD1; V: TRBV15; size: .; DNA: TGTGCCACCAGCCCCGGGACAGGGGGCAGCGGGGAGCTGTTTTTT; CDR3: CATSPGTGGSGELFF
J: TRBJ2-3; D: TRBD2; V: TRBV2; size: .; DNA: TGTGCCAGCAGTGAAGAATGGACTAGAGTTGGGGATACGCAGTATTTT; CDR3: CASSEEWTRVGDTQYF
J: TRBJ1-6; D: TRBD1; V: TRBV27; size: few; DNA: TGTGCCAGCAGTTTATCCCCTTACCTTCGACAGGGGAATTCACCCCTCCACTTT; CDR3: CASSLSPYLRQGNSPLHF
J: TRBJ1-1; D: .; V: TRBV30; size: .; DNA: TGTGCCTGGAGTGTTGGCAGAAACACTGAAGCTTTCTTT; CDR3: CAWSVGRNTEAFF
J: TRBJ1-1; D: TRBD1; V: TRBV11-1; size: .; DNA: TGTGCCAGCACCGTAAAACAGGGGCACACTGAAGCTTTCTTT; CDR3: CASTVKQGHTEAFF
J: TRBJ2-7; D: TRBD2; V: TRBV7-2; size: .; DNA: TGTGCCAGCAGCTGGGCTAGCGGGAGTGGAGTCTACGAGCAGTACTTC; CDR3: CASSWASGSGVYEQYF
J: TRBJ2-2; D: .; V: TRBV11-3; size: few; DNA: TGTGCCAGCAGCTTATCACAGTTCGGGGAGCTGTTTTTT; CDR3: CASSLSQFGELFF
J: TRBJ2-3; D: .; V: TRBV30; size: .; DNA: TGTGCCTGGAGTGGAACTATCGACACAGATACGCAGTATTTT; CDR3: CAWSGTIDTDTQYF
J: TRBJ1-3; D: .; V: TRBV9; size: few; DNA: TGTGCCAGCAGCCCAGAGGCCGGCTCTGGAAACACCATATATTTT; CDR3: CASSPEAGSGNTIYF
J: TRBJ1-5; D: TRBD1; V: TRBV6-4; size: few; DNA: TGTGCCGTAGCAACGGGACAGGGAAATCAGCCCCAGCATTTT; CDR3: CAVATGQGNQPQHF
J: TRBJ2-7; D: .; V: TRBV2; size: .; DNA: TGTGCCAGCAGTGTAGGGGTAGGGCAGAGCGACGAGCAGTACTTC; CDR3: CASSVGVGQSDEQYF
J: TRBJ2-1; D: .; V: TRBV3-1/TRBV3-2; size: .; DNA: TGTGCCAGCAGCCCATCGGGAGTACGGTACAATGAGCAGTTCTTC; CDR3: CASSPSGVRYNEQFF
J: TRBJ2-7; D: TRBD2; V: TRBV25-1; size: .; DNA: TGTGCCAGCTCAAGGGCCAGCGGGGCCTACGAGCAGTACTTC; CDR3: CASSRASGAYEQYF
J: TRBJ2-1; D: TRBD1; V: TRBV3-1/TRBV3-2; size: .; DNA: TGTGCCAGCAGCCTACCCGGGACAGGGGGTACGAATGAGCAGTTCTTC; CDR3: CASSLPGTGGTNEQFF
J: TRBJ2-7; D: .; V: TRBV28; size: .; DNA: TGTGCCAGCAGTTTAAGAGGGCAGTATCCCTTCTTTTACGAGCAGTACTTC; CDR3: CASSLRGQYPFFYEQYF
J: TRBJ2-7; D: TRBD2; V: TRBV28; size: few; DNA: TGTGCCAGCAGCCAAGTAAATAGCGGGGAGGGCCCAAACTACGAGCAGTACTTC; CDR3: CASSQVNSGEGPNYEQYF
J: TRBJ2-1; D: .; V: TRBV5-4; size: .; DNA: TGTGCCAGCAGCCCAATTCTCAGGGACTCAAGCAGAAATGAGCAGTTCTTC; CDR3: CASSPILRDSSRNEQFF
J: TRBJ2-3; D: TRBD2; V: TRBV7-3; size: .; DNA: TGTGCCAGCAGCTTGGGACTAGCAGCAGATACGCAGTATTTT; CDR3: CASSLGLAADTQYF
J: TRBJ2-1; D: .; V: TRBV24-1; size: .; DNA: TGTGCCACCAGTGATTTCACTAAGAGCTCCTACAATGAGCAGTTCTTC; CDR3: CATSDFTKSSYNEQFF
J: TRBJ2-3; D: TRBD2; V: TRBV7-3; size: .; DNA: TGTGCCAGCAGCCCGGTAGCGGGAGGCGGGGCAGATACGCAGTATTTT; CDR3: CASSPVAGGGADTQYF
J: TRBJ2-5; D: TRBD2; V: TRBV7-3; size: .; DNA: TGTGCCAGCAGCTTAACGGGGATAGCGGGAGTAGAGACCCAGTACTTC; CDR3: CASSLTGIAGVETQYF
J: TRBJ2-7; D: TRBD2; V: TRBV7-2; size: .; DNA: TGTGCCAGCAGCACAACCGGGACTAGCGGGACTTACGAGCAGTACTTC; CDR3: CASSTTGTSGTYEQYF
J: TRBJ1-5; D: .; V: TRBV12-3/TRBV12-4; size: few; DNA: TGTGCCAGCAGATATAGCAATCAGCCCCAGCATTTT; CDR3: CASRYSNQPQHF
J: TRBJ1-1; D: .; V: TRBV5-8; size: once; DNA: TGTGCCAGCAGCTTGGCCTTGTATGGACACCTTAGCACTGAAGCTTTCTTT; CDR3: CASSLALYGHLSTEAFF
J: TRBJ2-7; D: .; V: TRBV2; size: .; DNA: TGTGCCAGCACAGCGGGTACCTACGAGCAGTACTTC; CDR3: CASTAGTYEQYF
J: TRBJ2-7; D: .; V: TRBV2; size: .; DNA: TGTGCCAGCAGTGAATCCCAATATGACAGCGGGTTC; CDR3: CASSESQYDSGF
J: TRBJ1-1; D: .; V: TRBV7-2; size: .; DNA: TGTGCCAGCAGCTTAGGTCAGAACACTGAAGCTTTCTTT; CDR3: CASSLGQNTEAFF
J: TRBJ2-5; D: TRBD1; V: TRBV5-1; size: .; DNA: TGCGCCAGCACCTGGCAGGACAGGGGGGAGACCCAGTACTTC; CDR3: CASTWQDRGETQYF
J: TRBJ2-2; D: TRBD1; V: TRBV18; size: .; DNA: TGTGCCAGCTCACCTCAGGGGGCGCGGAACACCGGGGAGCTGTTTTTT; CDR3: CASSPQGARNTGELFF
J: TRBJ2-2; D: TRBD2; V: TRBV11-2; size: .; DNA: TGTGCCAGCAGCATAATCGGGACTAGCGGACAAACGAACACCGGGGAGCTGTTTTTT; CDR3: CASSIIGTSGQTNTGELFF
J: TRBJ2-2; D: .; V: TRBV10-2; size: .; DNA: TGCGCCAGCAGTGTGTCGCAGGGCAACAGGGAGCTGTTTTTT; CDR3: CASSVSQGNRELFF
J: TRBJ1-3; D: TRBD1; V: TRBV6-5; size: .; DNA: TGTGCCAGCAGTTACTCGACAGGGTCCTCCACCATATATTTT; CDR3: CASSYSTGSSTIYF
J: TRBJ2-1; D: TRBD2; V: TRBV19; size: .; DNA: TGTGCCAGTAGTATCGGCGGGAGGAACAATGAGCAGTTCTTC; CDR3: CASSIGGRNNEQFF